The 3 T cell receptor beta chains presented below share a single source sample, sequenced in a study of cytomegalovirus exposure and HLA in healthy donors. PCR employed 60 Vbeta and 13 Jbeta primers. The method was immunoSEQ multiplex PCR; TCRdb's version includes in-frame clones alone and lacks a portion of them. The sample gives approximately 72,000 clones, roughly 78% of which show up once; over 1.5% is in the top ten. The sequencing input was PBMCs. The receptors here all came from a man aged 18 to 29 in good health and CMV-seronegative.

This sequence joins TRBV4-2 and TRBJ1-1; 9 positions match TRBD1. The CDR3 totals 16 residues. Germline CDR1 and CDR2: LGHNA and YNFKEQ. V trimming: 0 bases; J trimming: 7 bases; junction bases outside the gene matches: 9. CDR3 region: CASSQDPQATGGEAFF. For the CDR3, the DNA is TGTGCCAGCAGCCAAGATCCGCAGGCGACAGGGGGTGAAGCTTTCTTT.

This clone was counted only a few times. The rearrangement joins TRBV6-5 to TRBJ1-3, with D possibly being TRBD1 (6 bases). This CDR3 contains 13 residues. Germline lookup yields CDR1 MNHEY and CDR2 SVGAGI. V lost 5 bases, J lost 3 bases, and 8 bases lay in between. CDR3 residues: CASSRDNGNTIYF. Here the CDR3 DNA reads TGTGCCAGCAGTCGGGACAATGGAAACACCATATATTTT.

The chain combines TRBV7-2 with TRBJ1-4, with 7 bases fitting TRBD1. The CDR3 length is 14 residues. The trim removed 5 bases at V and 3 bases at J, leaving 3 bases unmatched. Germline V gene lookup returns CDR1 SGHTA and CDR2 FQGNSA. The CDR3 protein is CASSPQGANEKLFF. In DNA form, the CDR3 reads TGTGCCAGCAGCCCGCAGGGGGCTAATGAAAAACTGTTTTTT. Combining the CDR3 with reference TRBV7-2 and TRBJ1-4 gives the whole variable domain GAGVSQSPSNKVTEKGKDVELRCDPISGHTALYWYRQSLGQGLEFLIYFQGNSAPDKSGLPSDRFSAERTGGSVSTLTIQRTQQEDSAVYLCASSPQGANEKLFFGSGTQLSVL.